Presented here are 16 T cell receptor beta chains from one specimen sequenced in a study of blood T cell repertoires in COVID-19. Libraries were prepared by immunoSEQ multiplex PCR; TCRdb keeps only in-frame clonotypes and omits some of them. The sample records approximately 250,000 clones, roughly four fifths being singletons. The source material was peripheral blood. Receptors were obtained from a man over 45 with acute or convalescent COVID-19.

V gene TRBV3-1 (or the pseudogene TRBV3-2) combines with J gene TRBJ1-4; weak D call: TRBD1 (5 bases). Trimming cost V 4 bases and J 7 bases, with 16 bases left between them. The CDR3 totals 15 residues. CDR1 and CDR2 from the germline V gene are LGHDT and YNNKEL (reference sequence). The chain's CDR3 is CASSPAGGRGEKLFF. In DNA form, the CDR3 reads TGTGCCAGCAGCCCCGCGGGGGGTAGGGGTGAAAAACTGTTTTTT.

This clone was detected only once. The chain couples TRBV5-1 to TRBJ2-1; TRBD1 might be the D (5 bases). With 0 bases removed from V and 7 bases from J, the gap between germline ends came to 20 bases. The CDR3 length is 17 residues. Germline V gene sequence: CDR1 SGHRS, CDR2 YFSETQ. In nucleotides, the CDR3 is TGCGCCAGCAGCTTGGGGGTGGGGCCCCATGGGTGGAATGAGCAGTTCTTC. This translates into CASSLGVGPHGWNEQFF.

This rearrangement joins TRBV5-1 to TRBJ1-1; no clear D gene. Germline CDR1 and CDR2: SGHRS and YFSETQ. V lost 4 bases and J lost 4, with 11 bases in between. The CDR3 sequence is 13 residues long. CDR3 in amino acids: CASSISEITEAFF. CDR3 bases: TGCGCCAGCAGCATCAGCGAGATCACTGAAGCTTTCTTT.

The gene calls are TRBV4-1 and TRBJ2-3, with D unresolved. Germline lookup yields CDR1 MGHRA and CDR2 YSYEKL. The length of the CDR3 is 17 residues. Trimming stripped 4 bases from V and 0 bases from J, with 17 bases between. CDR3 loop: CASSPYGSPGSTDTQYF. The CDR3 DNA sequence: TGCGCCAGCAGCCCCTATGGAAGCCCGGGTAGCACAGATACGCAGTATTTT.

In its sample, this clone was seen once. The chain has TRBV27 and TRBJ1-5; 7 positions agree with TRBD1. The ends lost 0 bases at V and 3 bases at J; junction bases unmatched: 2. In germline, CDR1 is MNHEY, CDR2 SMNVEV (reference sequence). The CDR3 has 15 residues. CDR3 residues: CASSLSGQFNQPQHF. CDR3 sequence (DNA): TGTGCCAGCAGTTTATCGGGACAGTTCAATCAGCCCCAGCATTTT.

This clone has just a few counts. This chain links TRBV12-3 or TRBV12-4 with TRBJ1-1; perhaps TRBD1 as D (6 bases). The ends were cut back, 2 bases at V and 11 bases at J, with 15 bases in the middle. The CDR3 is 13 residues long. The CDR3 DNA reads as TGTGCCAGCAGTTTAAACGGGGGGGGCGAGGCTTTCTTT. As protein: CASSLNGGGEAFF.

The DNA of the CDR3 is TGTGCCAGCAGTGGACAGGGGACAACTTCTGGGGCCAACGTCCTGACTTTC. This encodes CASSGQGTTSGANVLTF. The rearrangement joins TRBV2 to TRBJ2-6; 8 bases agree with TRBD1. The V and J ends lost 4 bases and 1 base, in that order; junction bases with no gene match: 6. The length of the CDR3 is 17 residues. From germline, CDR1 is SNHLY and CDR2 FYNNEI.

The V gene is TRBV2, the J gene TRBJ1-1; TRBD1 matches at 7 bases. The length of the CDR3 is 13 residues. Looked up from germline, CDR1 is SNHLY and CDR2 is FYNNEI. J lost 5 bases, V lost 4 bases, and 4 bases had no gene match. The CDR3 coding sequence is TGTGCCAGCAGTGCGCAGGGGGTGACTGAAGCTTTCTTT. This gives the protein CASSAQGVTEAFF.

The genes are TRBV10-3 and TRBJ2-2, with D tentatively TRBD2 (6 bases). The ends were cut back, 4 bases at V and 2 bases at J, with 11 bases in the middle. The CDR3 sequence is 15 residues long. Germline values: CDR1 ENHRY, CDR2 SYGVKD. This CDR3 is CAISGGNRNTGELFF. In DNA form, the CDR3 reads TGTGCCATCAGTGGCGGGAATAGAAACACCGGGGAGCTGTTTTTT.

The rearrangement links TRBV15 to TRBJ1-5; 8 nucleotides match TRBD1. The germline V gene has CDR1 LNHNV and CDR2 YYDKDF (reference sequence). Trimming removed 7 bases from V and 3 bases from J; junction bases left unmatched: 8. The CDR3 runs 15 residues. The CDR3 region has the DNA TGTGCCACCAAGTCGGACAGGGCGATCAATCAGCCCCAGCATTTT. Translating it yields CATKSDRAINQPQHF.

V and J are TRBV5-5 and TRBJ2-7; tentative D call: TRBD1 (6 bases). Germline lookup yields CDR1 SGHKS and CDR2 YYEKEE (reference sequence). The ends were cut back, 0 bases at V and 3 bases at J, with 13 bases in the middle. The CDR3 extends over 15 amino acids. In DNA, the CDR3 is TGTGCCAGCAGCTTGGAGGGGGTAAAGGTCTACGAGCAGTACTTC. Translation: CASSLEGVKVYEQYF.

The chain combines TRBV19 with TRBJ2-7, with D possibly matching TRBD1 (6 bases). Looked up from germline, CDR1 is LNHDA and CDR2 is SQIVND (reference sequence). The CDR3 loop spans 14 amino acids. V dropped 6 bases and J dropped 2 bases, with 14 bases sitting between them. The CDR3 region is CASSQQGSAYEQYF. Here the CDR3 DNA reads TGTGCCAGTAGCCAACAGGGATCGGCCTACGAGCAGTACTTC.

CDR3 sequence (DNA): TGTGCCAGTAGTATAACCAAGTTCGCCCTTGGGGGGGGCCACAATGAGCAGTTCTTC. Encoded protein: CASSITKFALGGGHNEQFF. The rearrangement uses TRBV19 and TRBJ2-1, with a tentative D call TRBD2 (7 bases). The ends were cut back, 2 bases at V and 5 bases at J, with 25 bases in the middle. The CDR3 is made up of 19 amino acids. The V gene's germline CDR1 is LNHDA and CDR2 SQIVND (reference sequence).

This sequence joins TRBV5-1 and TRBJ2-7; TRBD2 is a possible D gene (7 bases). V lost 3 bases to trimming and J lost 2 bases, with 12 bases between them. Germline-derived CDR1 and CDR2 are SGHRS and YFSETQ. This CDR3 is built from 14 residues. CDR3 bases: TGCGCCAGCAGCTCCCTCGGGGGGCCCTACGAGCAGTACTTC. Its translation is CASSSLGGPYEQYF.

The chain combines TRBV20-1 with TRBJ2-1; no definite D call. This CDR3 spans 12 amino acids. Trimming removed 5 bases from V and 8 bases from J, with 13 bases in between. CDR1 and CDR2 (germline): DFQATT, SNEGSKA (reference sequence). CDR3 loop: CSARGSPDEQFF. CDR3 nucleotides: TGCAGTGCTCGTGGAAGCCCCGATGAGCAGTTCTTC.

The chain recombines TRBV19 with TRBJ1-2, with a tentative D call TRBD1 (5 bases). CDR3 length: 15 amino acids. The V end lost 7 bases, the J end lost 2 bases, and 17 bases lay between the germline ends. Germline-derived CDR1 and CDR2 are LNHDA and SQIVND (reference sequence). CDR3 nucleotides: TGTGCCAGTACCTCCCAGGGTTATGCCAACTATGGCTACACCTTC. This sequence encodes CASTSQGYANYGYTF. Combining the CDR3 with reference TRBV19 and TRBJ1-2 gives the whole variable domain DGGITQSPKYLFRKEGQNVTLSCEQNLNHDAMYWYRQDPGQGLRLIYYSQIVNDFQKGDIAEGYSVSREKKESFPLTVTSAQKNPTAFYLCASTSQGYANYGYTFGSGTRLTVV.